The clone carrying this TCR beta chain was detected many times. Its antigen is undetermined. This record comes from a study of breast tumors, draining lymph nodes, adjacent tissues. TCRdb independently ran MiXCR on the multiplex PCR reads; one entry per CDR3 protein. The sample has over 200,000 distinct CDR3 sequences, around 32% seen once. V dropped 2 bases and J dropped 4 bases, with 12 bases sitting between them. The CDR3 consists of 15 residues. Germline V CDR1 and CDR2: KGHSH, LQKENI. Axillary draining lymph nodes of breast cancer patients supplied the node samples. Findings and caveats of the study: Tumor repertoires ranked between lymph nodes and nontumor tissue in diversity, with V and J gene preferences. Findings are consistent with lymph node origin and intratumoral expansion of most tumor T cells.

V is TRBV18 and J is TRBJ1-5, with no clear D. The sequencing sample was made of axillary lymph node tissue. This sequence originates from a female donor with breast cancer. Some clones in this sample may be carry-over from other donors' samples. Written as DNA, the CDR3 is TGTGCCAGCTCACCAGGGCGCCATCTAAATCAGCCCCAGCATTTT. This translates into CASSPGRHLNQPQHF.